This TCR beta chain came from a study of blood T cells in healthy people across ages. Per germline, CDR1 LGHNA and CDR2 YNFKEQ. The V and J ends lost 0 bases and 4 bases, in that order; junction bases with no gene match: 9. The CDR3 length is 17 residues. The authors ran a second PCR of about 7 to 12 cycles using a sample-barcoded 5' primer and a J-beta primer mix. At least 2.5 million CDR3-containing paired-end reads were obtained per sample. TCRdb independently ran MiXCR on the 5' RACE reads; one entry per CDR3 protein. The data show fewer than 900,000 distinct CDR3 sequences, with 35% to 40% seen just once and under 15% held by the top ten.

Material: blood. The chain employs TRBV4-2 and TRBJ2-5, with 9 positions matching TRBD1. This TCR derives from a man younger than 35 in good health. CDR3: CASSQERTGGAPETQYF. CDR3 DNA sequence: TGTGCCAGCAGCCAAGAAAGAACAGGGGGCGCCCCAGAGACCCAGTACTTC.